This TCR beta chain emerged from a study of shared clonotypes between healthy human individuals. Findings of the study overall: Memory subsets generally showed smaller estimated richness than naive subsets did. Only blood was sampled; tissue repertoires likely differ. The sharing of 5% to 6.5% of naive CD4 clonotypes was seen across several donors.

In regard to this clone: The antigen remains undetermined.

There are 17 residues in the CDR3. Germline assignment: CDR1 WSHSY and CDR2 SAAADI. Trimming removed 1 base from V and 0 bases from J, with 10 bases in between. Libraries were prepared by immunoSEQ multiplex PCR; TCRdb keeps only in-frame clonotypes and omits some of them. The sample holds 2 million to 2.5 million clones, approximately 90% seen once. The study separated CD4+ cells into CD45RA+ naive and CD45RA-negative memory subsets. The chain is built from TRBV10-2 and TRBJ2-6; no firm D call. The origin of this receptor is a man aged 18 to 29 in good health. Some clones in this sample may be carry-over from other donors' samples. The material sequenced was naive CD4+ T cells from PBMCs. Documented subset: CD45RA+ positively selected. CDR3 sequence: CASSELTAISGANVLTF. CDR3 nucleotide sequence: TGCGCCAGCAGTGAGTTGACTGCAATCTCTGGGGCCAACGTCCTGACTTTC.